The TCR beta chain described here comes from a study of cytomegalovirus exposure and HLA in healthy donors. Study as a whole: Prior work identified about 120 million unique TCR beta sequences in 150 million to 200 million T cells.

With respect to this clone: Its cognate antigen is unknown.

V was clipped by 5 bases and J by 7 bases, with 15 bases between them. The germline V gene encodes CDR1 SGHAT and CDR2 FQNNGV. The CDR3 loop spans 13 amino acids. Study-wide points: From TCR beta sequences, most subjects' HLA-A and HLA-B alleles were reportedly predicted accurately.

Donors had nominal health at sampling but likely had unrecorded immune exposures. The PCR was carried out with 60 Vbeta primers and 13 Jbeta primers. Clones were sequenced by immunoSEQ multiplex PCR, and TCRdb holds only the in-frame ones, with some missing. Of around 190,000 clones in the sample, approximately 85% were seen once. Input material: PBMCs. The sequence came from a woman aged 50 to 65 in good health and CMV-seronegative. This chain joins TRBV11-2 and TRBJ2-7; TRBD2 might be the D (5 bases). CDR3 amino acids: CASSPGFRVEQYF. CDR3 DNA: TGTGCCAGCAGCCCGGGGTTCCGAGTAGAGCAGTACTTC.